This T cell receptor beta chain is from a study of shared clonotypes between healthy human individuals (dated by TCRdb to 2018 to 2021). For the study in its entirety: The cohort included three men and a couple of women between 18 and 49 years of age. Different laboratories and diverse techniques were used to prepare libraries and sequence TCR repertoires, to increase sequencing depth and limit assay-specific biases. Per donor, leukapheresis produced somewhere between about 0.94 and 8.9 billion PBMCs. For each donor, CD4 naive and CD4 memory were each run on three plates, CD8 naive on two plates, and CD8 memory on one plate. To estimate repertoire size and how much clonotype sharing occurs between individuals, the study deeply sequenced the blood TCR repertoires of 5 or 6 healthy adults. General study outcomes and caveats: Rarefaction of sorted-subset datasets indicated incomplete sequencing despite the large sequencing depth. Pairwise subsampling led to the expectation that sequencing depth would affect the degree of clonotype sharing among donors. Higher generation probabilities were observed for clonotypes shared by all four sorted-subset donors than for non-shared clonotypes. About 5% of naive CD4, more than 3% of naive CD8, about 2.4% of memory CD4, and over 0.35% of memory CD8 clonotypes were shared across a few donors. Because the study included only a small number of donors, the genetic and exposure-history diversity represented was limited. Sampling was limited to blood, and TCR repertoires in tissue likely differ from TCR repertoires in blood. Naive subsets generally had larger estimated clonotype richness than memory subsets.

The donors were healthy, HIV-negative adults with no recently reported acute infections or vaccinations. Every donor was a Caucasian adult living in Nashville, Tennessee, USA. Magnetic negative selection was used to enrich CD4+ T cells, after which naive cells were positively selected on CD45RA and the negative fraction became the memory subset. Blood was obtained by leukapheresis, after which PBMCs were separated by Ficoll-Histopaque density gradient centrifugation and cryopreserved in liquid nitrogen vapor phase. Analytical flow cytometry was used to check the purity and quantity of each magnetically sorted T cell population. From each sorted fraction, genomic DNA was isolated and quantified by UV absorbance on a Nanodrop 2000c. TCR CDR3 regions were amplified from genomic DNA by multiplex PCR using the deep immunoSEQ assay. Genomic DNA extracted from each cell subset was distributed evenly over all wells of several immunoSEQ 96-well plates, and each plate served as one replicate. For sorted subsets, about 200 ng genomic DNA, equal to tens of thousands of T cell genomes, was loaded into each replicate PCR. Purified libraries were quantified with a Qubit 3.0 fluorometer, sized on a Bioanalyzer 2100, and re-quantified with the KAPA Library Quantification kit. A separate single-read 150-cycle Illumina NextSeq 550 flow cell was used to sequence each immunoSEQ 96-well plate. As for the original processing: Because the immunoSEQ output included only junctional sequences and no quality scores, the filtering could not be the same as the filtering used for full-length reads. Sequences were annotated with PyIR, a Python wrapper for IgBLAST v1.9, and V/J genes and CDR3 were assigned using IMGT germline references. Reads were filtered out if the reads had weak V/J assignments (E-value above 1e-6), no CDR3, stop codons, out-of-frame junctions, or ambiguous translated residues. V3J clonotypes were defined as sequences sharing the same inferred V gene, J gene, and CDR3 amino acid sequence. Percentage overlap between repertoires was calculated by dividing the number of shared unique clonotypes by the size of the smaller repertoire. RTK rarefaction, the Chao1 estimator, and Recon v2.1 estimates of unobserved clonotypes were used to assess repertoire richness. Generation probabilities for all TCRbeta clonotypes obtained by the gDNA method from a few donors were computed using OLGA. TCRdb re-hosts the immuneACCESS table, in-frame sequences only. Its copies lack some clones; in the studies checked, an unresolved V gene accounts for under half of them, and the cause for the rest is not known. That table is the source of V, J and clone size, and D and trimming were worked out from the DNA. The sample table shows about 1.5 million clones, and about 98% are seen once. Clones ranked in the top ten supply roughly 0.45% of the sample.

Of note for this clone: No antigen is known for it. There are no base qualities to consult, and no much larger clone falls within one base.

Germline trimming amounts to 4 bases on V and 8 bases on J, with 9 as the count of junction bases outside the gene matches. CDR1 and CDR2 (SGHRS, YFSETQ) derive from the germline V gene. Including the terminal cysteine and phenylalanine, the CDR3 comprises 14 residues. CDR3 DNA only is kept here, 42 bases in frame from base 1. The TCR comes from a man in his thirties or forties in good health. Sequencing used naive CD4+ T cells sorted from blood. The label giving this sample's cell subset or site can be read as: CD45RA+ positively selected. The sequence links TRBV5-1 to TRBJ2-3, and 8 bases in between align with TRBD2. The DNA sequence is as follows: TGCGCCAGCAGCCCGGGACTAGTTAAGGGTACGCAGTATTTT. This encodes CASSPGLVKGTQYF.